The entry below gives a single T cell receptor (beta chain) sequence along with its context. In germline, CDR1 is SQVTM, CDR2 ANQGSEA. The V gene lost 3 bases and the J gene lost 10 bases, with 15 bases spanning the gap. The CDR3 consists of 13 residues. The sample belongs to a study of CD8 T cells in Susac syndrome. Sequencing of TCR beta, carried out with a high-throughput approach, was applied to CD8+ and CD4+ T cells from the blood. Healthy donors formed controls matched for age and sex. TEMRA cells were FACS-enriched and CD8+ and CD4+ T cells negatively isolated. RNA in amounts of roughly 0.5 to 1 ug was reverse transcribed with random hexamers. Coverage of TCR beta CDR3 amplification by immunoSEQ multiplex PCR extended to 54 Vbeta and 13 Jbeta. TCRdb re-called the immunoSEQ multiplex PCR reads with MiXCR, one entry per CDR3 protein. Of 180,000 or so distinct CDR3 sequences detected, about 93% appear once; the ten largest clones hold over 0.12%.

The gene calls are TRBV29-1 and TRBJ1-4; D ambiguous. Sequencing was performed on CD4+ T cells from PBMCs. This clonotype was obtained from a human donor in good health. CDR3 sequence reads: CSVDLTPFGKLFF. The CDR3 bases are TGCAGCGTTGATTTGACGCCTTTCGGAAAACTGTTTTTT.